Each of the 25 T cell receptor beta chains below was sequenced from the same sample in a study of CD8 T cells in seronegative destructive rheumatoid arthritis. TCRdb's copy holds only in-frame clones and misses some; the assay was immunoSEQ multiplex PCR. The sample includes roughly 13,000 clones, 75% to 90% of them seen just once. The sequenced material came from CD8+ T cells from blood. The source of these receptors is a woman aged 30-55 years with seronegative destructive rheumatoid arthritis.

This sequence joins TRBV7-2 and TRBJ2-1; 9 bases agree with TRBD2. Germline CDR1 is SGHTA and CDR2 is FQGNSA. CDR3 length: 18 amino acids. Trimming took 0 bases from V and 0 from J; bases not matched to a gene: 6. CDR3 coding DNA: TGTGCCAGCAGCTTAGCGTGGCGGGGGGGAATCTCCTACAATGAGCAGTTCTTC. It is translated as CASSLAWRGGISYNEQFF.

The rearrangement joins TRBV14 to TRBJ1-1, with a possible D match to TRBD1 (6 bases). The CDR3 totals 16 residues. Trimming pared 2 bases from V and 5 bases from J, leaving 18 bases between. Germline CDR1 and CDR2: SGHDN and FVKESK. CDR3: CASSQIPRGARTEAFF. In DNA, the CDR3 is TGTGCCAGCAGCCAAATCCCCCGGGGGGCGAGGACTGAAGCTTTCTTT.

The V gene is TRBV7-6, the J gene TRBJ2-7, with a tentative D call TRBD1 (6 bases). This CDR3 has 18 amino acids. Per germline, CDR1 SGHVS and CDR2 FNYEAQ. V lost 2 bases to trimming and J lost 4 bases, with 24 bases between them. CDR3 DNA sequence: TGTGCCAGCAGCTTAAATGGGGGCGTGGGGGCGTATTTGTACGAGCAGTACGTC. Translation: CASSLNGGVGAYLYEQYV.

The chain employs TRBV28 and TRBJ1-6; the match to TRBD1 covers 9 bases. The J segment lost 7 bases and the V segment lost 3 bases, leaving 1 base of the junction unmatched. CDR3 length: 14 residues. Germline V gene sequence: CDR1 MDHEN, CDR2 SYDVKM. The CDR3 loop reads CASSFGTGNSPLHF. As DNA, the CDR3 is TGTGCCAGCAGTTTCGGGACAGGGAATTCACCCCTCCACTTT.

The chain's CDR3 is CASSLLQGYGYTF. Here the CDR3 DNA reads TGTGCCAGCAGTCTGTTACAGGGGTATGGCTACACCTTC. The V and J genes are TRBV27 and TRBJ1-2; 7 bases are shared with TRBD1. Germline assignment: CDR1 MNHEY and CDR2 SMNVEV (reference sequence). The CDR3 has 13 amino acids. V gave up 5 bases and J gave up 5 bases; unmatched junction bases: 5.

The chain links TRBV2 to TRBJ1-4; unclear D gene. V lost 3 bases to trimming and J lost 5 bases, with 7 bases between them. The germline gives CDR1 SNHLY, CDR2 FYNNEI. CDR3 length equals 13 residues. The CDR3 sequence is CASSDGLNEKLFF. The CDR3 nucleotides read TGTGCCAGCAGTGATGGGCTGAATGAAAAACTGTTTTTT. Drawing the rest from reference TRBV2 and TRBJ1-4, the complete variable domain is EPEVTQTPSHQVTQMGQEVILRCVPISNHLYFYWYRQILGQKVEFLVSFYNNEISEKSEIFDDQFSVERPDGSNFTLKIRSTKLEDSAMYFCASSDGLNEKLFFGSGTQLSVL.

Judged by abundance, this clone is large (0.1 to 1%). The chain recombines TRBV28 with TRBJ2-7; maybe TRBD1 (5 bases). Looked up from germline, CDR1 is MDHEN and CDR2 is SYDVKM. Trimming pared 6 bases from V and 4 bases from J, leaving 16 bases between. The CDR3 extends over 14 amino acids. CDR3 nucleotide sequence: TGTGCCAGCAGGACCCCAGGGTTCGGGTACGAGCAGTACTTC. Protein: CASRTPGFGYEQYF. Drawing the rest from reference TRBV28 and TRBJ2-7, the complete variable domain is DVKVTQSSRYLVKRTGEKVFLECVQDMDHENMFWYRQDPGLGLRLIYFSYDVKMKEKGDIPEGYSVSREKKERFSLILESASTNQTSMYLCASRTPGFGYEQYFGPGTRLTVT.

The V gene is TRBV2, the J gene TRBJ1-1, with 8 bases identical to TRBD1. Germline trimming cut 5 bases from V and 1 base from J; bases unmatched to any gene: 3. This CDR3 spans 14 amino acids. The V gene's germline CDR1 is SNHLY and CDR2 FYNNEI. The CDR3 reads CASSLTGENTEAFF. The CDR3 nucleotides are TGTGCCAGCAGTCTGACAGGGGAGAACACTGAAGCTTTCTTT.

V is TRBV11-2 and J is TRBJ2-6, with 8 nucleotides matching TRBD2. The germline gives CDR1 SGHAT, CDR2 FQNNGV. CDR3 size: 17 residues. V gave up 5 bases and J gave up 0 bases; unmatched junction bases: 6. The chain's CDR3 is CASSQAGATSGANVLTF. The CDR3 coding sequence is TGTGCCAGCAGCCAAGCGGGGGCGACCTCTGGGGCCAACGTCCTGACTTTC.

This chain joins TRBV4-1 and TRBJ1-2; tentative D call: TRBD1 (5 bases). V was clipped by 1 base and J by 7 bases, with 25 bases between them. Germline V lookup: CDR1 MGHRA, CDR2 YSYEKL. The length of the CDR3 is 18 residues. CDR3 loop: CASSQVWPGSRGTGGYTF. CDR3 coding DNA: TGCGCCAGCAGCCAAGTTTGGCCGGGGTCGCGGGGGACGGGTGGCTACACCTTC.

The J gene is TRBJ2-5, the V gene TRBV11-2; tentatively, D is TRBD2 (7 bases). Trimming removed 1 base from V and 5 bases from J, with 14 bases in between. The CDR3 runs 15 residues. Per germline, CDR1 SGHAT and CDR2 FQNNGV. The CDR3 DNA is TGTGCCAGCAGCTTAGGGGGGGGGCGCAGGGAGACCCAGTACTTC. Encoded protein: CASSLGGGRRETQYF.

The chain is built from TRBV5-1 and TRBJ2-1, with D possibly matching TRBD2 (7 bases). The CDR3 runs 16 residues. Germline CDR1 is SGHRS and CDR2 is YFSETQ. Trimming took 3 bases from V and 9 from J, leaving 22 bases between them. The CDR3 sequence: CASSWAREGGPSEQFF. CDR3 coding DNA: TGCGCCAGCAGCTGGGCCAGGGAGGGGGGGCCTAGTGAGCAGTTCTTC.

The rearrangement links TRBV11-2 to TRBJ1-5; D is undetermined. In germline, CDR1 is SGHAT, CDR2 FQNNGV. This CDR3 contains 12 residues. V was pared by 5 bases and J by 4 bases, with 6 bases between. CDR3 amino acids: CASSLGNQPQHF. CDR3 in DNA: TGTGCCAGCAGCCTCGGGAATCAGCCCCAGCATTTT.

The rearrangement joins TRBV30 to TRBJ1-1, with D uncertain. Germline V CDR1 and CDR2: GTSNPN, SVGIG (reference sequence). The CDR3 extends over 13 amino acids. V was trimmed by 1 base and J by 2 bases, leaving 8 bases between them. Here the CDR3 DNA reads TGTGCCTGGAGTGAGCGGTTTAACACTGAAGCTTTCTTT. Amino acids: CAWSERFNTEAFF.

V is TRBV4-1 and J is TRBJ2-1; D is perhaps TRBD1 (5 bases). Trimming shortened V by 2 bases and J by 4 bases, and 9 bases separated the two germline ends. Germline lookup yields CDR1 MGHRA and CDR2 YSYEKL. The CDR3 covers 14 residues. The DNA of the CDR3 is TGCGCCAGCAGCCAACGAACAGGATACAATGAGCAGTTCTTC. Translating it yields CASSQRTGYNEQFF.

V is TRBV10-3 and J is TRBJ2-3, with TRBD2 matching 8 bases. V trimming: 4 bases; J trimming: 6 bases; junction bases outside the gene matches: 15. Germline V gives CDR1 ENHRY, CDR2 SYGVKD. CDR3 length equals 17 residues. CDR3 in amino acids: CAISAPLDGGGWDTQYF. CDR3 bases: TGTGCCATCAGTGCTCCCCTCGACGGCGGGGGGTGGGATACGCAGTATTTT.

The CDR3 DNA follows: TGTGCCAGCAGCCCGTTTAGCAGGGACACCACCTACGAGCAGTACTTC. Its protein is CASSPFSRDTTYEQYF. This chain connects TRBV7-9 to TRBJ2-7; D is possibly TRBD1 (6 bases). In germline, CDR1 is SEHNR, CDR2 FQNEAQ (reference sequence). The CDR3 has 16 amino acids. Between the trimmed V and J ends, which lost 5 bases and 2 bases, there was a span of 19 bases. Variable domain in full (rest from reference TRBV7-9 and TRBJ2-7): DTGVSQNPRHKITKRGQNVTFRCDPISEHNRLYWYRQTLGQGPEFLTYFQNEAQLEKSRLLSDRFSAERPKGSFSTLEIQRTEQGDSAMYLCASSPFSRDTTYEQYFGPGTRLTVT.

Here the CDR3 reads CASMDPRQGAYEQYF. In nucleotides, the CDR3 is TGTGCCAGCATGGATCCAAGACAGGGGGCCTACGAGCAGTACTTC. This chain uses TRBV7-9 with TRBJ2-7, with 9 nucleotides matching TRBD1. J was trimmed by 2 bases and V by 7 bases; bases with no gene match: 9. The CDR3 loop spans 15 amino acids. Germline V gives CDR1 SEHNR, CDR2 FQNEAQ (reference sequence).

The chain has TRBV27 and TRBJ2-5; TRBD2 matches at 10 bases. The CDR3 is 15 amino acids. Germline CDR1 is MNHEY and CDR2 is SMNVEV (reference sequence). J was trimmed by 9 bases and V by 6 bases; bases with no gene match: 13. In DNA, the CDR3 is TGTGCCAGCAGGGGGCTAGCGGGGGATGCCGCGGCCCAGTACTTC. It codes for CASRGLAGDAAAQYF.

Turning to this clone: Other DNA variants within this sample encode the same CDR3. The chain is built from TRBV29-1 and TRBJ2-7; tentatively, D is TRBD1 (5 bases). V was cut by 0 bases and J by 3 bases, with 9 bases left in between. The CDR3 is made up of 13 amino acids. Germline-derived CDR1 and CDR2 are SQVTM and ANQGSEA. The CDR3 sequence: CSVEEGQGYEQYF. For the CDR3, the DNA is TGCAGCGTTGAAGAGGGGCAGGGCTACGAGCAGTACTTC.

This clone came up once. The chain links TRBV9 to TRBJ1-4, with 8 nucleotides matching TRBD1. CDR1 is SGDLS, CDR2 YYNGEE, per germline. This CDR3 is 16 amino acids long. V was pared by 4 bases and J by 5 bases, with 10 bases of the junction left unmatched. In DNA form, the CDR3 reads TGTGCCAGCAGCCAAGGGACAGGAGGATTGAATGAAAAACTGTTTTTT. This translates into CASSQGTGGLNEKLFF.

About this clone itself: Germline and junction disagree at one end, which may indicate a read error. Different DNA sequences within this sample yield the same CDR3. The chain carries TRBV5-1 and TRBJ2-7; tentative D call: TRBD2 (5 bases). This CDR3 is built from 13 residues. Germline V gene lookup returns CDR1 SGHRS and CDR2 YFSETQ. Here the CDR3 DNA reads TGTGCCAGCAGCTTAATGGGTGGAGGCGAGCAGTACTTC. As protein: CASSLMGGGEQYF.

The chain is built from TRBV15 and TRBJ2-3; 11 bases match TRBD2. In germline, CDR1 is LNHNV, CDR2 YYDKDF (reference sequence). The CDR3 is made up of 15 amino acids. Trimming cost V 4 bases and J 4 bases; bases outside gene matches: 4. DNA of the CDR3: TGTGCCACCAGCATTAGCGGGGGGGCCCCAGATACGCAGTATTTT. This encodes CATSISGGAPDTQYF.

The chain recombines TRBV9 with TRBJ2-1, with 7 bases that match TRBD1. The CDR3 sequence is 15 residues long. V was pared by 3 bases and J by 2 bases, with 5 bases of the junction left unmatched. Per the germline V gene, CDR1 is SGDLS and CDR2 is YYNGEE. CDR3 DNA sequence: TGTGCCAGCAGCGACCAGGGGGTGGCCTACAATGAGCAGTTCTTC. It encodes CASSDQGVAYNEQFF.

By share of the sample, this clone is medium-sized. The CDR3 region is CASSESAGGPHEQYV. DNA for the CDR3: TGTGCCAGCAGTGAATCAGCGGGGGGGCCCCACGAGCAGTACGTC. The gene calls are TRBV6-1 and TRBJ2-7; the match to TRBD2 covers 10 bases. V shed 2 bases, J shed 5 bases, and the junction held 6 bases outside the gene matches. CDR3 length: 15 residues. Germline V lookup: CDR1 MNHNS, CDR2 SASEGT.